This passage covers 8 T cell receptor beta chains from one sample sequenced in a study of T cell responses to AZD1222 COVID-19 vaccine. Here immunoSEQ multiplex PCR was the method, and the copy in TCRdb shows in-frame clones only, minus some. This sample has some 150,000 clones, with about 93% found just once. Sequencing was performed on peripheral blood, taken on day 0 of AZD1222 vaccination. Every receptor here comes from an adult in good health.

The chain employs TRBV11-2 and TRBJ2-1; the D gene could be TRBD1 or TRBD2 (5 bases each). Trimming pared 1 base from V and 9 bases from J, leaving 13 bases between. CDR1 and CDR2 (germline): SGHAT, FQNNGV. There are 14 residues in the CDR3. CDR3 sequence: CASSLGRDRGEQFF. CDR3 coding DNA: TGTGCCAGCAGCTTAGGACGGGACCGAGGTGAGCAGTTCTTC.

The rearrangement links TRBV10-3 to TRBJ1-2; no reliable D call. The CDR3 length is 17 residues. The germline V gene encodes CDR1 ENHRY and CDR2 SYGVKD. V dropped 0 bases and J dropped 2 bases, with 16 bases sitting between them. The CDR3 sequence: CAISESLADRLNYGYTF. In DNA form, the CDR3 reads TGTGCCATCAGTGAGTCGCTGGCCGACCGCCTCAACTATGGCTACACCTTC.

The rearrangement joins TRBV29-1 to TRBJ1-2; no clear D gene. V shed 2 bases and J shed 5 bases, with 9 bases lying between them. In germline, CDR1 is SQVTM, CDR2 ANQGSEA. The CDR3 has 12 residues. CDR3 loop: CSVETIAYGYTF. CDR3 nucleotides: TGCAGCGTTGAAACCATTGCTTATGGCTACACCTTC.

The CDR3 coding sequence is TGTGCCAGTAGTTCCGGGACTAGCGCCCACAATGAGCAGTTCTTC. This sequence encodes CASSSGTSAHNEQFF. The chain couples TRBV19 to TRBJ2-1; 10 nucleotides match TRBD2. The V segment lost 5 bases and the J segment 5 bases; nucleotides outside the gene matches: 6. Germline values: CDR1 LNHDA, CDR2 SQIVND (reference sequence). The CDR3 runs to 15 residues.

This sequence joins TRBV4-3 and TRBJ1-6; TRBD1 is a possible D gene (5 bases). Germline V gene data show CDR1 as LGHNA and CDR2 as YSLEER. The V gene lost 6 bases and the J gene lost 4 bases, with 16 bases spanning the gap. CDR3 length: 16 residues. DNA of the CDR3: TGCGCCAGCAGGAAGGGAGGGGCCTCTTATAATTCACCCCTCCACTTT. This gives the protein CASRKGGASYNSPLHF.

This CDR3 reads CASRVKAGYTDTQYF. CDR3 in DNA: TGTGCCAGCAGGGTGAAGGCGGGCTACACAGATACGCAGTATTTT. The V and J genes are TRBV7-2 and TRBJ2-3, with D possibly matching TRBD2 (5 bases). V gave up 6 bases and J gave up 2 bases, with 15 bases separating them. The CDR3 loop spans 15 amino acids. Germline V CDR1 and CDR2: SGHTA, FQGNSA.

The gene calls are TRBV7-7 and TRBJ2-4; tentatively, D is TRBD1 (6 bases). CDR1 is SSHAT and CDR2 is FNYEAQ in the germline V gene (reference sequence). This CDR3 comprises 15 residues. V was clipped by 4 bases and J by 1 base, with 11 bases between them. The CDR3 sequence is CASSSGDQAKNIQYF. The CDR3 bases are TGTGCCAGCAGCTCAGGGGACCAGGCCAAAAACATTCAGTACTTC.

The rearrangement joins TRBV3-1 (or the pseudogene TRBV3-2) to TRBJ2-7; no clear D. This CDR3 contains 15 residues. With 0 bases removed from V and 4 bases from J, the gap between germline ends came to 13 bases. Germline V CDR1 and CDR2: LGHDT, YNNKEL (reference sequence). CDR3 residues: CASSQDLGSRYEQYF. The CDR3 DNA reads as TGTGCCAGCAGCCAAGATTTGGGCAGCCGGTACGAGCAGTACTTC.